One and the same sample provided the 13 T cell receptor beta chains below, sequenced in a study of shared clonotypes between healthy human individuals. The table came from immunoSEQ multiplex PCR; TCRdb's copy has only in-frame clones and leaves some out. The sample includes 400,000 to 600,000 clones, almost 80% seen only once; the top ten take 9.5% to 15%. Sequenced: PBMCs. The receptors were gathered from a woman between 35 and 50 years old in good health. Some clones in this sample may be carry-over from other donors' samples.

The rearrangement links TRBV28 to TRBJ2-5, with D hard to call. Trimming stripped 7 bases from V and 7 bases from J, with 7 bases between. In germline, CDR1 is MDHEN, CDR2 SYDVKM. This CDR3 contains 10 residues. The CDR3 reads CASKSGTQYF. CDR3 DNA sequence: TGTGCCAGCAAGAGTGGGACCCAGTACTTC.

This clone has only a few counts. The chain joins TRBV28 to TRBJ2-5; TRBD2 aligns across 10 bases. The V segment lost 6 bases and the J segment 1 base; nucleotides outside the gene matches: 2. Germline CDR1 reads MDHEN; CDR2 reads SYDVKM. This CDR3 spans 14 amino acids. Here the CDR3 reads CASRRTSGQETQYF. The CDR3 region has the DNA TGTGCCAGCAGGAGGACTAGCGGCCAAGAGACCCAGTACTTC.

The chain employs TRBV7-9 and TRBJ2-1; D perhaps matches TRBD2 (5 bases). The CDR3 has 17 amino acids. The germline CDR1 and CDR2 sequences are SEHNR and FQNEAQ (reference sequence). V was pared by 3 bases and J by 8 bases, with 23 bases between. CDR3: CASSFPVGGRLAHEQFF. The CDR3 DNA is TGTGCCAGCAGCTTTCCAGTTGGAGGCCGGCTAGCCCATGAGCAGTTCTTC.

With respect to this clone: One end of the junction is discordant with germline, which a read error may explain. The chain couples TRBV5-4 to TRBJ2-7, with D unclear. Germline V lookup: CDR1 SGHNT, CDR2 YYREEE (reference sequence). The CDR3 covers 16 residues. This chain's CDR3 is CASSLPSPESSYEQYF. The CDR3 DNA reads as TGCGCCAGCAGCCTTCCGAGTCCCGAAAGCTCCTACGAGCAGTACTTC.

This clone was counted only a few times. The chain links TRBV28 to TRBJ2-1, with a weak D call TRBD1 (5 bases). From germline, CDR1 is MDHEN and CDR2 SYDVKM. V lost 7 bases and J lost 4, with 17 bases in between. The CDR3 length is 15 residues. The DNA for the CDR3 is TGTGCCAGCACCACCGACAGCAGACCTTACAATGAGCAGTTCTTC. This encodes CASTTDSRPYNEQFF.

The chain joins TRBV4-2 to TRBJ2-7; 7 bases agree with TRBD2. Losses at the gene ends were 1 base for V and 5 bases for J; bases not matched to a gene: 11. Germline values: CDR1 LGHNA, CDR2 YNFKEQ. The CDR3 is 16 residues long. The CDR3 sequence is CASSQVGGRARNEQYF. In DNA form, the CDR3 reads TGTGCCAGCAGCCAAGTAGGTGGGAGGGCCCGAAACGAGCAGTACTTC.

This chain joins TRBV6-1 and TRBJ2-1; the D is unclear. Germline V gives CDR1 MNHNS, CDR2 SASEGT. CDR3 length: 14 residues. Trimming took 1 base from V and 6 from J, leaving 10 bases between them. The CDR3 coding sequence is TGTGCCAGCAGTGAAGGCTTGCGCCTCAATGAGCAGTTCTTC. It translates to CASSEGLRLNEQFF.

This chain links TRBV7-8 with TRBJ1-5; the D is unclear. Germline V lookup: CDR1 SGHVS, CDR2 FQNEAQ. This CDR3 is 12 amino acids long. Trimming cost V 3 bases and J 10 bases, with 10 bases left between them. CDR3 bases: TGTGCCAGCAGCTTCCCCAATAATCCCCAGCATTTT. It is translated as CASSFPNNPQHF. Complete variable domain (other parts from reference TRBV7-8 and TRBJ1-5): GAGVSQSPRYKVAKRGQDVALRCDPISGHVSLFWYQQALGQGPEFLTYFQNEAQLDKSGLPSDRFFAERPEGSVSTLKIQRTQQEDSAVYLCASSFPNNPQHFGDGTRLSIL.

This chain links TRBV5-1 with TRBJ1-3, with unresolved D. The V end lost 4 bases, the J end lost 0 bases, and 14 bases lay between the germline ends. The CDR3 covers 16 residues. Germline CDR1 is SGHRS and CDR2 is YFSETQ. CDR3 sequence (DNA): TGCGCCAGCAGCCTCCGGACGGATTTCTCTGGAAACACCATATATTTT. Protein product: CASSLRTDFSGNTIYF.

The genes are TRBV29-1 and TRBJ2-5; 8 nucleotides align to TRBD1. The DNA end lines up better with TRBJ2-7; the J call may be wrong. Germline CDR1 SQVTM, CDR2 ANQGSEA. This CDR3 contains 13 residues. The CDR3 nucleotides are TGCAGCGCCAGCACAGGGGGAAGCTACGAGCAGTACTTC. Its protein product is CSASTGGSYEQYF.

The rearrangement links TRBV5-1 to TRBJ1-2; D might be TRBD1 (5 bases). V lost 5 bases, J lost 4 bases, and 18 bases lay in between. The CDR3 length is 15 residues. Germline loops: CDR1 SGHRS, CDR2 YFSETQ. CDR3 nucleotide sequence: TGCGCCAGCAGTTCTGTAGGGGATTCGGCCTATGGCTACACCTTC. It encodes CASSSVGDSAYGYTF.

The rearrangement joins TRBV28 to TRBJ2-1; 8 nucleotides line up with TRBD2. The germline V gene encodes CDR1 MDHEN and CDR2 SYDVKM. After removal of 3 bases from V and 1 base from J, the junction contained 5 bases not matched to a gene. CDR3 length: 16 amino acids. Here the CDR3 DNA reads TGTGCCAGCAGTTTGCCGGGAGGGGGGTCCTACAATGAGCAGTTCTTC. Encoded protein: CASSLPGGGSYNEQFF.

This chain connects TRBV11-2 to TRBJ2-7; D unclear. Trimming left V 5 bases short and J 6 bases short, with 14 bases between. The germline V gene encodes CDR1 SGHAT and CDR2 FQNNGV. The CDR3 loop spans 13 amino acids. The CDR3 is CASSPYFDGEQYF. CDR3 in DNA: TGTGCCAGCAGCCCCTACTTCGACGGCGAGCAGTACTTC.